These 24 T cell receptor beta chains were sequenced from one sample in a study of regulatory T cells in long-lasting Graves disease. To make TCR beta libraries, researchers used iRepertoire HTBI primers and Arm-PCR of CDR3 regions. One entry per CDR3 protein, called by TCRdb with MiXCR from the multiplex PCR reads. The top ten clones hold approximately 15% of a sample with about 470,000 distinct CDR3 sequences, just under 15% of them seen once. Time point meaning: newly diagnosed GD, antithyroid drugs for less than 3 months. The TCR library was made from RNA extracted from PBMCs. The sample was also reused in another study, on T cells in Graves' hyperthyroidism and ophthalmopathy.

Sequenced here: peripheral blood mononuclear cells (PBMCs), sampled at new diagnosis, from a patient treated with antithyroid drugs. These receptors came from a woman aged 25 to 39 with Graves disease.

There are many counts of this clonotype. The chain combines TRBV10-3 with TRBJ2-6; D not resolved. The CDR3 has 17 residues. Germline V lookup: CDR1 ENHRY, CDR2 SYGVKD. Between the trimmed V and J ends, which lost 0 bases and 0 bases, there was a span of 9 bases. The CDR3, as DNA: TGTGCCATCAGTGAGTCTCAACGAGGCTCTGGGGCCAACGTCCTGACTTTC. Its protein product is CAISESQRGSGANVLTF.

The chain has TRBV2 and TRBJ2-3, with unresolved D. Germline V CDR1 and CDR2: SNHLY, FYNNEI. The CDR3 extends over 12 amino acids. The V end was cut by 9 bases, the J end by 6 bases, with 13 bases between. The DNA for the CDR3 is TGTGCCAGTCGTGTAAATATGGATACGCAGTATTTT. Its translation is CASRVNMDTQYF.

There are many counts of this clonotype. The rearrangement uses TRBV5-1 and TRBJ2-3; 7 positions match TRBD2. V was pared by 1 base and J by 1 base, with 3 bases of the junction left unmatched. Germline V gene data show CDR1 as SGHRS and CDR2 as YFSETQ. The CDR3 runs to 15 residues. Here the CDR3 DNA reads TGCGCCAGCAGCTTGTACCGGGAGGGCACAGATACGCAGTATTTT. It encodes CASSLYREGTDTQYF.

The chain uses TRBV5-1 and TRBJ1-6, with 12 bases lining up with TRBD1. The germline gives CDR1 SGHRS, CDR2 YFSETQ. With 4 bases clipped from V and 10 bases from J, the junction kept 3 bases outside the gene matches. The CDR3 runs to 14 residues. In DNA form, the CDR3 reads TGCGCCAGCAGCGCCGGGACAGGGGGCTCACCCCTCCACTTT. This codes for CASSAGTGGSPLHF.

This chain joins TRBV7-9 and TRBJ2-3; the D is unclear. The V and J ends lost 5 bases and 4 bases respectively, with 13 bases between them. Germline assignment: CDR1 SEHNR and CDR2 FQNEAQ (reference sequence). The CDR3 consists of 14 residues. CDR3 sequence: CASSNPLMADTQYF. CDR3 in DNA: TGTGCCAGCAGCAACCCCTTAATGGCAGATACGCAGTATTTT.

This clonotype showed up many times. This chain joins TRBV12-3 or TRBV12-4 and TRBJ2-3; the match to TRBD2 covers 7 bases. The CDR3 runs to 16 residues. V shed 5 bases and J 8 bases; nucleotides not matched to a gene: 16. CDR3 DNA: TGTGCCAGCAGTCCCCGAATGGGGGGGGTCAAGGCTACGCAGTATTTT. Encoded protein: CASSPRMGGVKATQYF.

This clonotype appeared many times. CDR3 nucleotides: TGTGCCAGCAGTGATGGAGGGAGTGATGAAGCTTTCTTT. Encoded protein: CASSDGGSDEAFF. V gene TRBV6-1 combines with J gene TRBJ1-1; D remains unclear. This CDR3 spans 13 amino acids. Germline CDR1 is MNHNS and CDR2 is SASEGT. V lost 3 bases to trimming and J lost 7 bases, with 12 bases between them.

At least ten counts were recorded for this clonotype. The chain recombines TRBV6-5 with TRBJ1-1; D gene uncertain. Per the germline V gene, CDR1 is MNHEY and CDR2 is SVGAGI. V was clipped by 0 bases and J by 2 bases, with 7 bases between them. This CDR3 has 14 amino acids. As DNA, the CDR3 is TGTGCCAGCAGTTACTCGATAGTAAACACTGAAGCTTTCTTT. It yields the protein CASSYSIVNTEAFF.

This clonotype was detected ten times or more. The chain recombines TRBV20-1 with TRBJ2-3; 8 nucleotides agree with TRBD2. V shed 5 bases and J 2 bases; nucleotides not matched to a gene: 6. Per the germline V gene, CDR1 is DFQATT and CDR2 is SNEGSKA (reference sequence). This CDR3 contains 14 residues. For the CDR3, the DNA is TGCAGTGCTTCGAGCGGGAGTATCACAGATACGCAGTATTTT. Translated: CSASSGSITDTQYF.

This clonotype came up many times. V is TRBV24-1 and J is TRBJ2-1; TRBD2 matches at 7 bases. This CDR3 spans 17 amino acids. The J segment lost 2 bases and the V segment lost 3 bases, leaving 9 bases of the junction unmatched. Per the germline V gene, CDR1 is KGHDR and CDR2 is SFDVKD. CDR3 sequence: CATSDRLTSAAYNEQFF. CDR3 nucleotides: TGTGCCACCAGTGATCGCCTAACTAGCGCTGCCTACAATGAGCAGTTCTTC.

This clonotype was seen a handful of times. This CDR3 is CASSEGGWQPQHF. As DNA, the CDR3 is TGCGCCAGCAGTGAAGGGGGCTGGCAGCCCCAGCATTTT. This chain uses TRBV10-2 with TRBJ1-5; 7 bases fit TRBD1. Germline V CDR1 and CDR2: WSHSY, SAAADI. V gave up 3 bases and J gave up 7 bases; unmatched junction bases: 3. The CDR3 consists of 13 residues.

This clonotype was seen repeatedly, ten times or more. The V and J genes are TRBV28 and TRBJ2-3; maybe TRBD2 (5 bases). Germline V lookup: CDR1 MDHEN, CDR2 SYDVKM. The CDR3 contains 15 residues. Trimming removed 2 bases from V and 0 bases from J, with 9 bases in between. The CDR3 DNA is TGTGCCAGCAGTTTAACGGGGTTTAGCACAGATACGCAGTATTTT. Encoded protein: CASSLTGFSTDTQYF.

This clonotype has ten or more counts. The V call is TRBV4-1, the J call TRBJ2-5; D call uncertain. CDR1 and CDR2 (germline): MGHRA, YSYEKL. This CDR3 comprises 15 residues. V was shortened by 0 bases and J by 5 bases, with 13 bases between the two germline ends. CDR3 loop: CASSQESSPMETQYF. The CDR3, as DNA: TGCGCCAGCAGCCAAGAGAGTAGCCCCATGGAGACCCAGTACTTC.

This clonotype was detected many times. V and J are TRBV11-1 and TRBJ2-7; 11 positions match TRBD1. J was trimmed by 0 bases and V by 1 base; bases with no gene match: 2. The CDR3 runs to 16 residues. Germline-derived CDR1 and CDR2 are SGHAT and FQDESV (reference sequence). The CDR3 sequence is CASSLGTGGNSYEQYF. Written as DNA, the CDR3 is TGTGCCAGCAGCTTAGGGACAGGGGGCAACTCCTACGAGCAGTACTTC.

Ten or more counts support this clonotype. The chain uses TRBV5-1 and TRBJ2-1, with 9 nucleotides matching TRBD2. Germline V gene sequence: CDR1 SGHRS, CDR2 YFSETQ. J lost 6 bases, V lost 0 bases, and 4 bases had no gene match. CDR3 length equals 15 residues. CDR3 in DNA: TGCGCCAGCAGCTTGGTGGCTAGCGGGATCAATGAGCAGTTCTTC. Translating it yields CASSLVASGINEQFF.

As to this clonotype: Given a much more abundant clone one base away, this may be a read error. The rearrangement joins TRBV12-5 to TRBJ1-1; tentative D call: TRBD1 (5 bases). The CDR3 consists of 12 residues. Looked up from germline, CDR1 is LGHNT and CDR2 is FRNRAP. CDR3 nucleotide sequence: TGTGCTGGTGGCCGTAAGGGGACTGAAGCTTTCTTT. It codes for CAGGRKGTEAFF.

This clonotype was seen a few times. This sequence joins TRBV5-1 and TRBJ2-7; 11 bases map to TRBD2. V trimming: 1 base; J trimming: 6 bases; junction bases outside the gene matches: 12. CDR1 and CDR2 (germline): SGHRS, YFSETQ. The CDR3 covers 17 residues. CDR3 region: CASSLTLAGVGETEQYF. The CDR3 DNA is TGCGCCAGCAGCTTGACACTAGCGGGAGTGGGGGAGACCGAGCAGTACTTC. Using reference TRBV5-1 and TRBJ2-7 for the parts outside the CDR3, the full variable domain is KAGVTQTPRYLIKTRGQQVTLSCSPISGHRSVSWYQQTPGQGLQFLFEYFSETQRNKGNFPGRFSGRQFSNSRSEMNVSTLELGDSALYLCASSLTLAGVGETEQYFGPGTRLTVT.

The V and J genes are TRBV24-1 and TRBJ1-2; the D is unclear. Germline V gene lookup returns CDR1 KGHDR and CDR2 SFDVKD. The CDR3 spans 13 residues. V shed 6 bases and J shed 2 bases, with 9 bases lying between them. The CDR3 nucleotides are TGTGCCACCAGTACCCCCCAGAACTATGGCTACACCTTC. Amino acid sequence: CATSTPQNYGYTF.

The table lists this clonotype with many counts. The chain has TRBV29-1 and TRBJ1-4; D remains unclear. The CDR3 extends over 13 amino acids. The germline V and J ends were trimmed by 4 bases and 5 bases, with 11 bases remaining between them. Germline loops: CDR1 SQVTM, CDR2 ANQGSEA. Here the CDR3 reads CSVVSPTNEKLFF. CDR3 nucleotides: TGCAGCGTTGTATCCCCGACCAATGAAAAACTGTTTTTT.

This clonotype has a count of ten or more. The CDR3 protein is CASSFQVSGRAMDNEQFF. The DNA of the CDR3 is TGTGCCAGCAGTTTCCAAGTAAGCGGGAGGGCCATGGACAATGAGCAGTTCTTC. The J gene is TRBJ2-1, the V gene TRBV28, with TRBD2 matching over 10 bases. The germline CDR1 and CDR2 sequences are MDHEN and SYDVKM. J lost 5 bases, V lost 3 bases, and 13 bases had no gene match. There are 18 residues in the CDR3. The full variable domain, its missing parts supplied by reference TRBV28 and TRBJ2-1, is DVKVTQSSRYLVKRTGEKVFLECVQDMDHENMFWYRQDPGLGLRLIYFSYDVKMKEKGDIPEGYSVSREKKERFSLILESASTNQTSMYLCASSFQVSGRAMDNEQFFGPGTRLTVL.

The chain joins TRBV19 to TRBJ2-7; perhaps TRBD2 as D (6 bases). CDR1 LNHDA and CDR2 SQIVND come from the germline V gene (reference sequence). V was clipped by 4 bases and J by 5 bases, with 12 bases between them. CDR3 length: 13 amino acids. For the CDR3, the DNA is TGTGCCAGTAGTAACGGGGGACCCAACGAGCAGTACTTC. This encodes CASSNGGPNEQYF.

There are a few counts of this clonotype. The V gene is TRBV15, the J gene TRBJ1-4; D perhaps matches TRBD1 (5 bases). Germline V gene data show CDR1 as LNHNV and CDR2 as YYDKDF (reference sequence). V lost 9 bases and J lost 5, with 13 bases in between. The CDR3 loop spans 13 amino acids. Here the CDR3 reads CATEGRLNEKLFF. For the CDR3, the DNA is TGTGCCACGGAGGGACGCCTCAATGAAAAACTGTTTTTT.

This clonotype was picked up many times. The chain employs TRBV11-2 and TRBJ2-3; 7 bases align to TRBD1. Germline V CDR1 and CDR2: SGHAT, FQNNGV. Trimming removed 5 bases from V and 2 bases from J; junction bases left unmatched: 7. The CDR3 is 15 amino acids. The CDR3 DNA reads as TGTGCCAGCAGCCTGAGGGGGCGGGTCACAGATACGCAGTATTTT. Protein product: CASSLRGRVTDTQYF.

The chain joins TRBV5-1 to TRBJ2-2; D is uncertain. Trimming took 1 base from V and 2 from J, leaving 12 bases between them. CDR1 SGHRS and CDR2 YFSETQ come from the germline V gene. The CDR3 contains 16 residues. CDR3 residues: CASSLSTAGNTGELFF. The CDR3 DNA reads TGCGCCAGCAGCTTGAGTACCGCAGGAAACACCGGGGAGCTGTTTTTT.